This section outlines one T cell receptor beta chain sequence together with its context. Its specificity is not known. Constant-segment primers and 5'RACE yielded cDNA libraries for TCR alpha and TCR beta, each carrying sample barcodes and UMIs. TCRdb independently ran MiXCR on the 5' RACE reads; one entry per CDR3 protein. The repertoire holds almost 550,000 distinct CDR3 sequences, with about a fifth as singletons. These data belong to a study of T-cell memory formation after mild COVID-19. General study findings and limits: Later expanders leaned CD4+, whereas clones that contracted between day 15 and 85 were balanced CD4/CD8.

With 1 base removed from V and 2 bases from J, the gap between germline ends came to 11 bases. Per germline, CDR1 DFQATT and CDR2 SNEGSKA (reference sequence). The CDR3 length is 14 residues. Sequencing used PBMCs or a T cell subset sorted from them (not recorded which). The chain recombines TRBV20-1 with TRBJ1-2, with D uncertain. The origin of this receptor is an adult woman who had mild COVID-19 (a few samples of this study predate the infection). Cell type and time point are not known. CDR3 sequence reads: CSARGAGANYGYTF. The CDR3 nucleotides read TGCAGTGCTAGAGGCGCGGGTGCCAACTATGGCTACACCTTC.